Described below is a single T cell receptor (beta chain) sequence and its context. This clone has a handful of counts. Its antigen has not been determined. It has no much larger one-base neighbor in the sample; base qualities were not kept. Counted from cysteine to phenylalanine, this CDR3 has 15 amino acids. The kept DNA is CDR3 alone, 45 bases in frame from the first base. Trimmed from V: 0 bases; trimmed from J: 9 bases; junction bases lacking a gene match: 8. Based on the germline V gene, the CDR1 and CDR2 sequences are SGHRS and YFSETQ. This entry is derived from a study of T cell responses to AZD1222 COVID-19 vaccine (dated by TCRdb to the early 2020s). Looking at the study overall: TCR sequencing covered 233 trial participants: 200 to 220 given two doses of AZD1222 and 26 given two doses of MenACWY control vaccine. Enrollment into the trials was organized by age into subgroups of 18-55, 56-69 and 70-plus years, and those subgroups contained roughly 150, 30 and 60 TCR-sequenced participants, respectively.

The CDR3 regions of human TCRbeta chains were analyzed by immunosequencing. The authors' pipeline ran thus. Repertoire TCRs were matched against a reference library of SARS-CoV-2-specific TCRs generated with the MIRA antigen-specificity platform. Breadth meant the fraction of unique TCRs that were SARS-CoV-2-associated, whereas depth meant the fraction of total T cells that were SARS-CoV-2-associated. Using the MIRA data, each spike-specific TCR was mapped to the spike region that the TCR reacts to and placed in a CD4 or CD8 class. Log10-transformed breadth and depth values were compared by one-way ANOVA with Sidak's multiple comparisons tests. TCRdb mirrors the immuneACCESS table, restricted to in-frame sequences. Some clones are absent from its copies; in checked studies, under half trace to an unresolved V gene, and the reason for the others is unknown. Clonal size and the V and J genes are those of that table, whereas D and trimming came from the DNA. The sample records 130,000 to 150,000 clones, 90% to 95% of which are singletons. The ten largest clones represent less than 15% of the sample.

Interpreted using the paper, the time point label stands for: sample from adult after SARS-CoV-2 infection, after symptom onset. A couple of convalescent COVID-19 patients, sampled after symptom onset from adults with prior SARS-CoV-2 infection, were also TCR-sequenced for comparison. What the research found in general, with its limitations: After two AZD1222 doses, spike-specific TCR breadth and depth were significantly higher than at day 0 and than in MenACWY recipients. Conclusions about previously exposed vaccinees are limited, since just five or six AZD1222 recipients were seropositive for SARS-CoV-2 at baseline. The whole spike protein was spanned by vaccine-associated CD4 TCRs, and dominant responses were seen in regions 160-218 and 743-854. Most participants were white British and females outnumbered males, and the authors suggested that clonal diversity may have been underestimated. In the small 56-69-year group, the increase in depth fell short of significance, most likely because of low power. Because no day 14 peak-response samples were available, repertoires were characterized only after the peak T cell response. Nearly half of unique spike-specific TCRs reportedly recognized epitopes outside regions mutated in the B.1.351 and B.1.1.7 variants.

Recombination joined TRBV5-1 with TRBJ1-3; the central 8 bases match TRBD1. The TCR sequence derives from an adult who had recovered from COVID-19. The sample here was peripheral blood, taken after recovery from COVID-19. The CDR3 region reads CASSLAGQGGGTIYF. The sequenced DNA: TGCGCCAGCAGCTTGGCCGGACAGGGAGGGGGCACCATATATTTT.